Here is one TCR beta chain with its context. Its specificity is unknown. The protocol was immunoSEQ multiplex PCR, while the TCRdb copy is restricted to in-frame clones and leaves out a portion. Of approximately 75,000 clones in the sample, less than 90% were seen once. The entry originates in a study of early stage breast cancer tumors. Overall study results and limits: Tumors had approximately 2.4-fold higher T cell density than normal breast. Comparing each tissue with blood distinguished tumor from normal in about 85% of the 16 patients.

Germline values: CDR1 SEHNR, CDR2 FQNEAQ (reference sequence). The CDR3 runs to 13 residues. V was pared by 5 bases and J by 6 bases, with 4 bases of the junction left unmatched. The chain recombines TRBV7-9 with TRBJ2-5, with TRBD1 matching over 9 bases. Sequencing input: blood. The clonotype comes from a person aged 35-50 years with breast cancer. CDR3 sequence (DNA): TGTGCCAGCAGCCGGACAGGGGCCCAGACCCAGTACTTC. Its translation: CASSRTGAQTQYF.